The present entry profiles one T cell receptor beta chain with its context. The germline gene is not matched at one end of the junction; a read error may be the cause. A J-beta primer mix and a sample-barcoded 5' primer were used in a second PCR of roughly 6 to 12 cycles. TCRdb re-analysed the 5' RACE reads in MiXCR, keeping a single row per CDR3 protein. The table lists 650,000 to 700,000 distinct CDR3 sequences, approximately 30% of them singletons. The data were obtained in a study of blood T cells in healthy people across ages. Sequenced material: blood. The source of this sequence is a woman of 80 years or more in good health.

CDR3 sequence reads: CSASRTSGNTGTQYF. CDR3 coding DNA: TGCAGTGCATCCAGGACTAGCGGGAACACAGGTACGCAGTATTTT. The rearrangement joins TRBV20-1 to TRBJ2-3; 12 bases are a match to TRBD2. This CDR3 contains 15 residues. Germline V gene sequence: CDR1 DFQATT, CDR2 SNEGSKA (reference sequence).